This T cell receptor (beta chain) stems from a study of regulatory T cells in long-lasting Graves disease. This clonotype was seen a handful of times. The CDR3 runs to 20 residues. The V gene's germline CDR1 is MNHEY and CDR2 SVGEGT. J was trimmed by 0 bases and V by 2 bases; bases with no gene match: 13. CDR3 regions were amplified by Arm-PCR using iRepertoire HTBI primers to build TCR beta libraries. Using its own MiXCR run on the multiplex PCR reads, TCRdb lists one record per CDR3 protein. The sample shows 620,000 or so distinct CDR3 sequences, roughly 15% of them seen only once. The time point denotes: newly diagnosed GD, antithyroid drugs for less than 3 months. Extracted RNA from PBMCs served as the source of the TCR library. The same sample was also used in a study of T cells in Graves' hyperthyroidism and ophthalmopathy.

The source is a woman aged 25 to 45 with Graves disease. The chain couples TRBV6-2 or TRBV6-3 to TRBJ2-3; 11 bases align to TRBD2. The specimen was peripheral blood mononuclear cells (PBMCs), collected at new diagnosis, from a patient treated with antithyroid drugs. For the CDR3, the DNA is TGTGCCAGCAGTTACCCAAGGGCTAGCGGGAGGTCCCGAAGCACAGATACGCAGTATTTT. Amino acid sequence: CASSYPRASGRSRSTDTQYF.